This TCR beta chain emerged from a study of cytomegalovirus exposure and HLA in healthy donors. J gave up 0 bases and V 4 bases, and 5 bases lay outside the gene matches. Germline CDR1 SGDLS, CDR2 YYNGEE. The CDR3 is made up of 16 amino acids. The PCR contained 60 Vbeta and 13 Jbeta primers. This table comes from immunoSEQ multiplex PCR, and its TCRdb copy is limited to in-frame clones, with some not included. This table has approximately 100,000 clones, roughly 76% appearing once. This sequence was found in a man aged 45 to 65 in good health and CMV-seronegative. The genes are TRBV9 and TRBJ2-7; 12 bases map to TRBD2. Sequenced: PBMCs. DNA of the CDR3: TGTGCCAGCAGCCCGAGACTAGCGGGGGCCTCCTACGAGCAGTACTTC. As protein: CASSPRLAGASYEQYF.